A selection of T cell receptor beta chains follows, all from one sample in a study of T cells after posttransplantation cyclophosphamide. Clones were sequenced by immunoSEQ multiplex PCR, and TCRdb holds only the in-frame ones, with some missing. The sample holds some 10,000 clones; around 81% are singletons and the top ten take approximately 15%. Sequencing was performed on PBMCs, taken roughly 62 months after allogeneic stem cell transplant with posttransplant cyclophosphamide. These receptors came from a female patient aged 50-59 years who received an allogeneic stem cell transplant from a related donor, was CMV-positive, and had no GVHD. Some T cells may be graft donor cells. Each CDR3 is given with its conserved first and last residue. Each record gives: J gene, V gene, clone size, D gene, CDR3 protein, CDR3 DNA. The D gene is left open where the match is weak. Not all rows give a size; the values are once, few, many and, for expanded clones, a class.

j_gene: TRBJ1-2; v_gene: TRBV18; abundance: -; d_gene: TRBD1; CDR3aa: CASSPTDRANYGYTF; CDR3nt: TGTGCCAGCTCACCAACGGACAGGGCTAACTATGGCTACACCTTC
j_gene: TRBJ2-1; v_gene: TRBV7-2; abundance: once; d_gene: -; CDR3aa: CASSPRETSYNEQFF; CDR3nt: TGTGCCAGCAGCCCGAGGGAGACCTCCTACAATGAGCAGTTCTTC
j_gene: TRBJ2-7; v_gene: TRBV4-1; abundance: medium-sized; d_gene: TRBD1; CDR3aa: CASSQRPSLDRVYEQYF; CDR3nt: TGCGCCAGCAGCCAAAGGCCCAGCCTGGACAGGGTCTACGAGCAGTACTTC
j_gene: TRBJ1-1; v_gene: TRBV7-8; abundance: -; d_gene: -; CDR3aa: CASSARRVGTEAFF; CDR3nt: TGTGCCAGCAGCGCCCGCCGGGTCGGCACTGAAGCTTTCTTT
j_gene: TRBJ2-5; v_gene: TRBV2; abundance: -; d_gene: -; CDR3aa: CASSKQGVGETQYF; CDR3nt: TGTGCCAGCAGTAAGCAAGGGGTCGGGGAGACCCAGTACTTC
j_gene: TRBJ2-7; v_gene: TRBV9; abundance: -; d_gene: TRBD1; CDR3aa: CASSLGDRYEQYF; CDR3nt: TGTGCCAGCAGCCTAGGGGACAGGTACGAGCAGTACTTC
j_gene: TRBJ1-1; v_gene: TRBV11-2; abundance: -; d_gene: -; CDR3aa: CASRGAGRLLEAFF; CDR3nt: TGTGCCAGCAGAGGGGCAGGGCGCCTCCTCGAAGCTTTCTTT
j_gene: TRBJ1-1; v_gene: TRBV6-5; abundance: -; d_gene: -; CDR3aa: CASSYLPGGTEAFF; CDR3nt: TGTGCCAGCAGTTATCTTCCTGGAGGCACTGAAGCTTTCTTT
j_gene: TRBJ2-1; v_gene: TRBV4-1; abundance: -; d_gene: -; CDR3aa: CASSHIDRSSYNEQFF; CDR3nt: TGCGCCAGCAGCCATATCGACAGGAGCTCCTACAATGAGCAGTTCTTC
j_gene: TRBJ2-1; v_gene: TRBV28; abundance: few; d_gene: TRBD2; CDR3aa: CASSFPRREGLSYNEQFF; CDR3nt: TGTGCCAGCAGCTTCCCCCGGCGGGAGGGCCTCTCCTACAATGAGCAGTTCTTC
j_gene: TRBJ2-7; v_gene: TRBV6-1; abundance: few; d_gene: -; CDR3aa: CASSGGLVSSYEQYF; CDR3nt: TGTGCCAGCAGTGGGGGACTCGTAAGCTCCTACGAGCAGTACTTC
j_gene: TRBJ1-1; v_gene: TRBV30; abundance: -; d_gene: TRBD1; CDR3aa: CAWSGDSVGAFF; CDR3nt: TGTGCCTGGAGTGGGGACAGCGTGGGAGCTTTCTTT
j_gene: TRBJ2-1; v_gene: TRBV11-1; abundance: -; d_gene: TRBD1; CDR3aa: CASSSGQSNEQFF; CDR3nt: TGTGCCAGCAGCTCGGGACAGTCCAATGAGCAGTTCTTC
j_gene: TRBJ2-7; v_gene: TRBV27; abundance: -; d_gene: TRBD2; CDR3aa: CASSSGGPYEQYF; CDR3nt: TGTGCCAGCTCTAGCGGGGGGCCCTACGAGCAGTACTTC
j_gene: TRBJ1-5; v_gene: TRBV18; abundance: -; d_gene: -; CDR3aa: CASSPGQDNQPQHF; CDR3nt: TGTGCCAGCTCACCAGGGCAGGATAATCAGCCCCAGCATTTT
j_gene: TRBJ2-7; v_gene: TRBV29-1; abundance: -; d_gene: -; CDR3aa: CSAYLGYEQYF; CDR3nt: TGCAGCGCTTACCTCGGCTACGAGCAGTACTTC
j_gene: TRBJ1-4; v_gene: TRBV7-8; abundance: -; d_gene: -; CDR3aa: CASSARQTTNEKLFF; CDR3nt: TGTGCCAGCAGCGCAAGACAGACAACTAATGAAAAACTGTTTTTT
j_gene: TRBJ2-3; v_gene: TRBV29-1; abundance: -; d_gene: TRBD2; CDR3aa: CSPTPASGPDTQYF; CDR3nt: TGCAGCCCGACCCCGGCTAGCGGCCCAGATACGCAGTATTTT
j_gene: TRBJ1-4; v_gene: TRBV7-9; abundance: -; d_gene: TRBD1; CDR3aa: CASSPRDRGNEKLFF; CDR3nt: TGTGCCAGCAGCCCTCGGGACAGGGGTAATGAAAAACTGTTTTTT
j_gene: TRBJ1-1; v_gene: TRBV6-6; abundance: -; d_gene: -; CDR3aa: CASSYFQGKNTEAFF; CDR3nt: TGTGCCAGCAGTTACTTCCAGGGGAAGAACACTGAAGCTTTCTTT
j_gene: TRBJ2-3; v_gene: TRBV29-1; abundance: once; d_gene: TRBD2; CDR3aa: CSVWGREGSTDTQYF; CDR3nt: TGCAGCGTCTGGGGGCGGGAGGGGAGCACAGATACGCAGTATTTT
j_gene: TRBJ2-5; v_gene: TRBV5-8; abundance: -; d_gene: TRBD2; CDR3aa: CASSPLGGERETQYF; CDR3nt: TGTGCCAGCAGCCCACTGGGAGGGGAGAGGGAGACCCAGTACTTC
j_gene: TRBJ1-1; v_gene: TRBV10-3; abundance: -; d_gene: -; CDR3aa: CAISESIGANTEAFF; CDR3nt: TGTGCCATCAGTGAGTCTATTGGAGCGAACACTGAAGCTTTCTTT
j_gene: TRBJ2-3; v_gene: TRBV11-1; abundance: -; d_gene: TRBD2; CDR3aa: CASSSGLAGGTDTQYF; CDR3nt: TGTGCCAGCAGTTCCGGACTAGCGGGCGGCACAGATACGCAGTATTTT
j_gene: TRBJ1-5; v_gene: TRBV5-4; abundance: -; d_gene: TRBD1; CDR3aa: CASSRQGGGQPQHF; CDR3nt: TGTGCCAGCAGCCGACAGGGAGGAGGCCAGCCCCAGCATTTT
j_gene: TRBJ2-5; v_gene: TRBV4-3; abundance: -; d_gene: TRBD2; CDR3aa: CASSRRAGLQETQYF; CDR3nt: TGCGCCAGCAGCAGGCGAGCGGGGTTACAAGAGACCCAGTACTTC
j_gene: TRBJ2-3; v_gene: TRBV4-2; abundance: -; d_gene: TRBD2; CDR3aa: CASSQGVAGGPTDTQYF; CDR3nt: TGTGCCAGCAGCCAAGGGGTAGCGGGAGGGCCAACAGATACGCAGTATTTT
j_gene: TRBJ1-2; v_gene: TRBV19; abundance: -; d_gene: -; CDR3aa: CASSNEGYYGYTF; CDR3nt: TGTGCCAGTAGTAATGAGGGATACTATGGCTACACCTTC
j_gene: TRBJ2-1; v_gene: TRBV7-3; abundance: -; d_gene: TRBD2; CDR3aa: CASSPGTSGTLENNEQFF; CDR3nt: TGTGCCAGCAGCCCCGGGACTAGCGGGACTCTAGAGAACAATGAGCAGTTCTTC
j_gene: TRBJ2-1; v_gene: TRBV10-3; abundance: -; d_gene: -; CDR3aa: CASGLESYNEQFF; CDR3nt: TGTGCCAGCGGACTGGAGAGCTACAATGAGCAGTTCTTC
j_gene: TRBJ1-3; v_gene: TRBV27; abundance: -; d_gene: TRBD1; CDR3aa: CASSLRTGTGNTIYF; CDR3nt: TGTGCCAGCAGTTTAAGGACAGGGACTGGAAACACCATATATTTT
j_gene: TRBJ1-2; v_gene: TRBV10-1; abundance: -; d_gene: TRBD1; CDR3aa: CASSETPTGLGGYTF; CDR3nt: TGCGCCAGCAGTGAGACTCCGACAGGGCTTGGAGGCTACACCTTC
j_gene: TRBJ2-1; v_gene: TRBV4-3; abundance: -; d_gene: TRBD2; CDR3aa: CASSQEGGGPDHEQFF; CDR3nt: TGCGCCAGCAGCCAAGAGGGGGGAGGGCCAGATCATGAGCAGTTCTTC
j_gene: TRBJ2-7; v_gene: TRBV7-8; abundance: -; d_gene: -; CDR3aa: CASSLRALRAEQYF; CDR3nt: TGTGCCAGCAGCTTACGGGCGCTGAGGGCCGAGCAGTACTTC
j_gene: TRBJ2-1; v_gene: TRBV5-4; abundance: few; d_gene: -; CDR3aa: CASSLTQGPYNEQFF; CDR3nt: TGTGCCAGCAGCTTGACGCAGGGGCCATACAATGAGCAGTTCTTC
j_gene: TRBJ2-1; v_gene: TRBV19; abundance: -; d_gene: TRBD2; CDR3aa: CASSIVGSGGNEQFF; CDR3nt: TGTGCCAGTAGTATAGTAGGTAGCGGGGGAAATGAGCAGTTCTTC
j_gene: TRBJ2-6; v_gene: TRBV18; abundance: -; d_gene: TRBD2; CDR3aa: CASSRLAGAGANVLTF; CDR3nt: TGTGCCAGCTCACGACTAGCGGGAGCTGGGGCCAACGTCCTGACTTTC
j_gene: TRBJ2-3; v_gene: TRBV7-3; abundance: -; d_gene: -; CDR3aa: CASSESLAGGTDTQYF; CDR3nt: TGTGCCAGCAGCGAAAGCCTAGCCGGGGGCACAGATACGCAGTATTTT
j_gene: TRBJ2-2; v_gene: TRBV5-1; abundance: -; d_gene: TRBD2; CDR3aa: CASSRAGSNTGELFF; CDR3nt: TGCGCCAGCAGCCGAGCGGGGTCAAACACCGGGGAGCTGTTTTTT
j_gene: TRBJ2-1; v_gene: TRBV5-4; abundance: -; d_gene: TRBD2; CDR3aa: CASSMWDWREGKQFF; CDR3nt: TGTGCCAGCAGCATGTGGGATTGGCGGGAGGGCAAGCAGTTCTTC
j_gene: TRBJ2-5; v_gene: TRBV5-1; abundance: -; d_gene: TRBD1; CDR3aa: CASSWYGTGDETQYF; CDR3nt: TGCGCCAGCAGCTGGTACGGGACAGGGGACGAGACCCAGTACTTC
j_gene: TRBJ1-1; v_gene: TRBV19; abundance: -; d_gene: TRBD1; CDR3aa: CASEGAAIRGTEAFF; CDR3nt: TGTGCCAGTGAGGGGGCAGCTATTCGGGGCACTGAAGCTTTCTTT
j_gene: TRBJ2-1; v_gene: TRBV6-5; abundance: -; d_gene: -; CDR3aa: CASQETPGLGEQFF; CDR3nt: TGTGCCAGCCAGGAAACCCCAGGGCTTGGTGAGCAGTTCTTC
j_gene: TRBJ2-7; v_gene: TRBV11-1; abundance: once; d_gene: TRBD1; CDR3aa: CASSLGLGTGYEQYF; CDR3nt: TGTGCCAGCAGCTTAGGCCTCGGGACAGGGTACGAGCAGTACTTC
j_gene: TRBJ2-7; v_gene: TRBV5-1; abundance: once; d_gene: -; CDR3aa: CASSLSGTRSYEQYF; CDR3nt: TGCGCCAGCAGCTTAAGCGGGACACGATCCTACGAGCAGTACTTC
j_gene: TRBJ2-7; v_gene: TRBV30; abundance: -; d_gene: TRBD2; CDR3aa: CAWSNQRDSYEQYF; CDR3nt: TGTGCCTGGAGTAACCAGCGGGACTCCTACGAGCAGTACTTC
j_gene: TRBJ1-1; v_gene: TRBV7-6; abundance: -; d_gene: TRBD1; CDR3aa: CASSPGQGSEAFF; CDR3nt: TGTGCCAGCAGCCCCGGACAGGGGTCTGAAGCTTTCTTT
j_gene: TRBJ1-1; v_gene: TRBV7-3; abundance: -; d_gene: -; CDR3aa: CASSLTAGGNTEAFF; CDR3nt: TGTGCCAGCAGCTTAACCGCCGGAGGGAACACTGAAGCTTTCTTT
j_gene: TRBJ2-1; v_gene: TRBV11-2; abundance: -; d_gene: -; CDR3aa: CASSFFRGTYNEQFF; CDR3nt: TGTGCCAGCAGCTTTTTTAGGGGGACCTACAATGAGCAGTTCTTC
j_gene: TRBJ2-1; v_gene: TRBV7-3; abundance: -; d_gene: TRBD2; CDR3aa: CASSPGLELEQFF; CDR3nt: TGTGCCAGCAGCCCCGGACTAGAGCTTGAGCAGTTCTTC